The 32 T cell receptor beta chains below come from one sample, sequenced in a study of blood T cell repertoires in COVID-19. Using immunoSEQ multiplex PCR, the repertoire was profiled, and TCRdb retains in-frame clones only, with some absent. The sample includes about 35,000 clones, around 80% of them seen just once. Sequencing was performed on peripheral blood. These receptors all come from an elderly man with active or convalescent COVID-19.

CDR3 nucleotide sequence: TGTGCCAGCAGCTCACCGGGACTAATCTACGAGCAGTACTTC. The encoded protein is CASSSPGLIYEQYF. This sequence joins TRBV11-2 and TRBJ2-7, with TRBD2 matching 7 bases. V shed 4 bases, J shed 3 bases, and the junction held 6 bases outside the gene matches. The V gene's germline CDR1 is SGHAT and CDR2 FQNNGV. This CDR3 region has 14 residues.

The chain combines TRBV6-5 with TRBJ1-2; D might be TRBD1 (5 bases). This CDR3 contains 14 residues. Trimming left V 5 bases short and J 8 bases short, with 18 bases between. Per germline, CDR1 MNHEY and CDR2 SVGAGI. The CDR3 here is CASSPVGGSWGYTF. The CDR3 region has the DNA TGTGCCAGCAGTCCCGTCGGGGGATCGTGGGGCTACACCTTC.

The V gene is TRBV28, the J gene TRBJ2-7, with TRBD2 identical over 7 bases. Germline CDR1 reads MDHEN; CDR2 reads SYDVKM. Trimming cost V 8 bases and J 9 bases; bases outside gene matches: 16. The CDR3 loop spans 14 amino acids. CDR3: CASGASGPPGGQYF. The CDR3 DNA is TGTGCCAGCGGCGCTAGCGGCCCCCCGGGAGGGCAGTACTTC.

The chain combines TRBV19 with TRBJ1-5, with D hard to call. The CDR3 length is 14 residues. The germline gives CDR1 LNHDA, CDR2 SQIVND (reference sequence). V lost 1 base, J lost 7 bases, and 11 bases lay in between. The CDR3 protein is CASSIGPGFQPQHF. The CDR3 nucleotides are TGTGCCAGTAGTATAGGACCGGGATTCCAGCCCCAGCATTTT.

This clone was seen many times. This chain joins TRBV27 and TRBJ2-7; TRBD1 matches at 7 bases. V shed 6 bases and J 4 bases; nucleotides not matched to a gene: 9. This CDR3 has 14 amino acids. The germline V gene has CDR1 MNHEY and CDR2 SMNVEV (reference sequence). In DNA, the CDR3 is TGTGCCAGCAGCAGACAGGGTGGGTCGTACGAGCAGTACTTC. Encoded protein: CASSRQGGSYEQYF.

This chain joins TRBV5-4 and TRBJ2-6; possibly TRBD1 for D (5 bases). This CDR3 comprises 14 residues. Trimming cost V 5 bases and J 2 bases, with 8 bases left between them. Germline CDR1 SGHNT, CDR2 YYREEE (reference sequence). CDR3 sequence: CASRNRTGANVLTF. CDR3 DNA: TGTGCCAGCAGAAACAGGACTGGGGCCAACGTCCTGACTTTC.

The genes are TRBV7-2 and TRBJ1-4; D ambiguous. V dropped 1 base and J dropped 5 bases, with 11 bases sitting between them. CDR1 and CDR2 from the germline V gene are SGHTA and FQGNSA. This CDR3 is built from 15 residues. The CDR3 spells CASSLGYRENEKLFF. The CDR3 bases are TGTGCCAGCAGCTTAGGTTACCGGGAAAATGAAAAACTGTTTTTT.

The V call is TRBV28, the J call TRBJ1-2; D gene ambiguous. The V end lost 7 bases, the J end lost 3 bases, and 21 bases lay between the germline ends. The CDR3 contains 16 residues. Looked up from germline, CDR1 is MDHEN and CDR2 is SYDVKM. CDR3 sequence reads: CASTTLLGSRDYGYTF. Written as DNA, the CDR3 is TGTGCCAGCACTACCCTCCTCGGGTCGAGGGACTATGGCTACACCTTC.

V gene TRBV14 combines with J gene TRBJ2-7, with 11 bases matching TRBD2. The J segment lost 2 bases and the V segment lost 4 bases, leaving 4 bases of the junction unmatched. The CDR3 extends over 15 amino acids. Germline-derived CDR1 and CDR2 are SGHDN and FVKESK. The CDR3 DNA reads as TGTGCCAGCAGCCCGCCGGGACTAGCGGCCTACGAGCAGTACTTC. It specifies CASSPPGLAAYEQYF.

The V and J genes are TRBV9 and TRBJ2-5; perhaps TRBD1 as D (6 bases). The CDR3 extends over 14 amino acids. Germline-derived CDR1 and CDR2 are SGDLS and YYNGEE. Trimming left V 4 bases short and J 5 bases short, with 15 bases between. Here the CDR3 DNA reads TGTGCCAGCAGCCCACAACAGGGTGGCGAGACCCAGTACTTC. Translated: CASSPQQGGETQYF.

This chain links TRBV6-5 with TRBJ2-5; 9 bases line up with TRBD2. Looked up from germline, CDR1 is MNHEY and CDR2 is SVGAGI. The CDR3 is 13 amino acids. V shed 6 bases, J shed 7 bases, and the junction held 6 bases outside the gene matches. The CDR3 nucleotides are TGTGCCAGCAGATTAGCGGGAGACGGGACCCAGTACTTC. Translating it yields CASRLAGDGTQYF.

The chain couples TRBV7-2 to TRBJ2-2; a weak D match, TRBD2 (5 bases). The CDR3 loop spans 15 amino acids. Germline CDR1 SGHTA, CDR2 FQGNSA. V shed 1 base and J shed 7 bases, with 13 bases lying between them. The CDR3 here is CASSLGYAGIGELFF. In nucleotides, the CDR3 is TGTGCCAGCAGCTTAGGTTATGCCGGGATCGGGGAGCTGTTTTTT.

Only a few counts were recorded for this clone. CDR3 sequence (DNA): TGCGCCAGCACCGAGGGATTTGCCGGAAACACCATATATTTT. It is translated as CASTEGFAGNTIYF. The rearrangement joins TRBV5-1 to TRBJ1-3; no clear D gene. Trimming pared 6 bases from V and 4 bases from J, leaving 14 bases between. CDR1 and CDR2 from the germline V gene are SGHRS and YFSETQ. CDR3 size: 14 residues.

The CDR3 spells CASSQGGAGTSEANEQFF. CDR3 in DNA: TGTGCCAGCAGCCAAGGTGGGGCAGGGACTAGCGAGGCCAATGAGCAGTTCTTC. The J gene is TRBJ2-1, the V gene TRBV4-2; 10 bases line up with TRBD2. From germline, CDR1 is LGHNA and CDR2 YNFKEQ. V was pared by 1 base and J by 6 bases, with 12 bases of the junction left unmatched. The CDR3 has 18 residues.

The chain is built from TRBV5-4 and TRBJ2-7; 7 bases map to TRBD2. The CDR3 runs to 14 residues. Unmatched junction bases numbered 7, after V lost 4 bases and J lost 3 bases. CDR1 and CDR2 (germline): SGHNT, YYREEE (reference sequence). The CDR3 DNA follows: TGTGCCAGCAGCCAAGGGACTATCAGCTACGAGCAGTACTTC. Translating gives CASSQGTISYEQYF.

The chain recombines TRBV3-1 (or the pseudogene TRBV3-2) with TRBJ2-7, with 12 bases fitting TRBD2. The CDR3 has 21 amino acids. V shed 4 bases and J 5 bases; nucleotides not matched to a gene: 24. Germline V gene sequence: CDR1 LGHDT, CDR2 YNNKEL (reference sequence). Written as DNA, the CDR3 is TGTGCCAGCAGCCCGACTATATCTAGACCGGGACTAGCGGGCCGACAGCACGAGCAGTACTTC. Translated: CASSPTISRPGLAGRQHEQYF.

V usage is TRBV2 and J usage is TRBJ2-2; maybe TRBD2 (6 bases). CDR3 length equals 16 residues. Trimming stripped 1 base from V and 5 bases from J, with 14 bases between. Looked up from germline, CDR1 is SNHLY and CDR2 is FYNNEI. The DNA for the CDR3 is TGTGCCAGCAGTGAAGAATCGACTAGTGTTACCGGGGAGCTGTTTTTT. Translation: CASSEESTSVTGELFF.

V gene TRBV27 combines with J gene TRBJ2-7; TRBD1 aligns across 8 bases. The V and J ends lost 6 bases and 2 bases, in that order; junction bases with no gene match: 3. This CDR3 comprises 13 residues. The germline gives CDR1 MNHEY, CDR2 SMNVEV (reference sequence). CDR3 loop: CASRPDRAYEQYF. Here the CDR3 DNA reads TGTGCCAGCAGACCGGACAGGGCCTACGAGCAGTACTTC.

The gene calls are TRBV28 and TRBJ2-1, with a weak D call TRBD2 (6 bases). Deletions cut 7 bases from V and 0 bases from J, with 13 bases between. The CDR3 is 15 amino acids. The V gene's germline CDR1 is MDHEN and CDR2 SYDVKM. CDR3 coding DNA: TGTGCCAGCACAAGCGGGTACGCCTCCTACAATGAGCAGTTCTTC. It specifies CASTSGYASYNEQFF.

The gene calls are TRBV5-1 and TRBJ1-1, with D possibly being TRBD1 (6 bases). There are 16 residues in the CDR3. Trimming removed 7 bases from V and 0 bases from J, with 19 bases in between. Looked up from germline, CDR1 is SGHRS and CDR2 is YFSETQ. This CDR3 is CASQAIDRFMNTEAFF. The CDR3 DNA follows: TGCGCCAGCCAAGCCATCGACAGGTTCATGAACACTGAAGCTTTCTTT.

This clone has only a few counts. This chain connects TRBV30 to TRBJ1-1, with D maybe TRBD1 (6 bases). The length of the CDR3 is 15 residues. Germline CDR1 reads GTSNPN; CDR2 reads SVGIG (reference sequence). The V and J ends lost 0 bases and 1 base respectively, with 12 bases between them. The CDR3 here is CAWSVLQGWNTEAFF. CDR3 sequence (DNA): TGTGCCTGGAGTGTATTGCAGGGGTGGAACACTGAAGCTTTCTTT.

The chain recombines TRBV18 with TRBJ1-4; tentative D call: TRBD1 (5 bases). The CDR3 is 17 residues long. Germline loops: CDR1 KGHSH, CDR2 LQKENI. V was clipped by 1 base and J by 8 bases, with 20 bases between them. The CDR3 reads CASSPLSARDSGEKLFF. The CDR3 DNA reads TGTGCCAGCTCACCACTCTCGGCGCGTGACAGTGGGGAAAAACTGTTTTTT.

The chain recombines TRBV5-5 with TRBJ1-1, with 11 positions matching TRBD1. CDR1 SGHKS and CDR2 YYEKEE come from the germline V gene (reference sequence). This CDR3 is built from 15 residues. Germline trimming cut 4 bases from V and 1 base from J; bases unmatched to any gene: 3. The CDR3 region has the DNA TGTGCCAGCAGCGGGACAGGGGGGTGGAACACTGAAGCTTTCTTT. Translation: CASSGTGGWNTEAFF.

The CDR3 spells CASRPDRGPNQPQHF. CDR3 nucleotide sequence: TGTGCCAGCAGGCCGGACAGAGGGCCCAATCAGCCCCAGCATTTT. The chain joins TRBV2 to TRBJ1-5, with a weak D call TRBD1 (6 bases). Trimming stripped 6 bases from V and 3 bases from J, with 15 bases between. This CDR3 is built from 15 residues. Germline assignment: CDR1 SNHLY and CDR2 FYNNEI.

This chain joins TRBV12-3 or TRBV12-4 and TRBJ2-7; D might be TRBD2 (5 bases). The CDR3 consists of 11 residues. V shed 2 bases and J shed 6 bases, with 5 bases lying between them. The CDR3 bases are TGTGCCAGCAGTTTAACTAGCGAGCAGTACTTC. Amino acid sequence: CASSLTSEQYF.

The rearrangement links TRBV10-3 to TRBJ2-7; 7 bases line up with TRBD1. The junction had 9 bases not matched to a gene; V was cut back by 7 bases and J by 3 bases. CDR1 and CDR2 (germline): ENHRY, SYGVKD. The CDR3 is 14 residues long. CDR3 loop: CAIKKDRTDYEQYF. CDR3 in DNA: TGTGCCATCAAGAAGGACAGGACGGACTACGAGCAGTACTTC.

The chain recombines TRBV11-2 with TRBJ1-1, with D perhaps matching TRBD1 (5 bases). V gave up 3 bases and J gave up 6 bases, with 17 bases separating them. Per germline, CDR1 SGHAT and CDR2 FQNNGV. The CDR3 totals 15 residues. CDR3 in DNA: TGTGCCAGCAGCTTGGTTTGGTCAGGGTTGGCTGAAGCTTTCTTT. Protein: CASSLVWSGLAEAFF.

The chain employs TRBV13 and TRBJ2-1; no clear D gene. The germline CDR1 and CDR2 sequences are PRHDT and FYEKMQ (reference sequence). The CDR3 extends over 14 amino acids. Trimming shortened V by 5 bases and J by 8 bases, and 16 bases separated the two germline ends. This CDR3 reads CASSVRLNLHEQFF. The DNA for the CDR3 is TGTGCCAGCAGCGTGCGACTGAACCTCCATGAGCAGTTCTTC.

The chain joins TRBV20-1 to TRBJ1-5; possible D gene TRBD1, 5 bases. This CDR3 has 13 amino acids. Between the trimmed V and J ends, which lost 3 bases and 10 bases, there was a span of 16 bases. CDR1 and CDR2 from the germline V gene are DFQATT and SNEGSKA (reference sequence). The CDR3 region is CSASYGQGSPQHF. The CDR3 nucleotides are TGCAGTGCTAGTTACGGACAAGGGTCACCCCAGCATTTT.

The chain joins TRBV6-5 to TRBJ2-2; D gene uncertain. The V end lost 2 bases, the J end lost 0 bases, and 7 bases lay between the germline ends. Germline V lookup: CDR1 MNHEY, CDR2 SVGAGI. The CDR3 extends over 15 amino acids. The CDR3 DNA reads as TGTGCCAGCAGTTACAGTCTAGCGAACACCGGGGAGCTGTTTTTT. This encodes CASSYSLANTGELFF.

The chain carries TRBV18 and TRBJ1-4; D perhaps matches TRBD1 (6 bases). This CDR3 is built from 17 residues. V was trimmed by 5 bases and J by 5 bases, leaving 21 bases between them. Germline values: CDR1 KGHSH, CDR2 LQKENI. CDR3 loop: CASSGQRMGAGNEKLFF. The DNA of the CDR3 is TGTGCCAGCTCAGGGCAACGAATGGGGGCCGGAAATGAAAAACTGTTTTTT.

The chain uses TRBV10-1 and TRBJ2-7; tentatively, D is TRBD2 (6 bases). The length of the CDR3 is 14 residues. The V end was cut by 3 bases, the J end by 0 bases, with 9 bases between. The germline V gene has CDR1 WNHNN and CDR2 SYGVQD (reference sequence). The CDR3 reads CASSDDGSSYEQYF. The CDR3 region has the DNA TGCGCCAGCAGTGACGACGGGAGCTCCTACGAGCAGTACTTC.